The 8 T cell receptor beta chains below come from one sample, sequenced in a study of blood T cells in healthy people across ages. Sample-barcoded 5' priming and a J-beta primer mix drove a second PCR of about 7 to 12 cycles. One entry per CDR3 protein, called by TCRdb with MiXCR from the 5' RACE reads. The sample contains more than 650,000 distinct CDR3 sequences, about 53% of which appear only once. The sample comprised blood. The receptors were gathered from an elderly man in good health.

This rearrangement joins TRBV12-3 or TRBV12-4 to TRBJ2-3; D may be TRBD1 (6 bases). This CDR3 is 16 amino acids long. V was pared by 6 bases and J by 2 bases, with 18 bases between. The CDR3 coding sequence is TGTGCCAGCAGCTCTGCCCAAAGGGGGATCACAGATACGCAGTATTTT. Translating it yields CASSSAQRGITDTQYF.

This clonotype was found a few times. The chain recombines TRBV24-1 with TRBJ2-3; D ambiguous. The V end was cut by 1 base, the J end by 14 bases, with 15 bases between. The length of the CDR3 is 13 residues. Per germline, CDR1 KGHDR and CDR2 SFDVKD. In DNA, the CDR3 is TGTGCCACCAGTGATTTATTGAGGCAGCGAGCGTATTTT. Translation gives CATSDLLRQRAYF.

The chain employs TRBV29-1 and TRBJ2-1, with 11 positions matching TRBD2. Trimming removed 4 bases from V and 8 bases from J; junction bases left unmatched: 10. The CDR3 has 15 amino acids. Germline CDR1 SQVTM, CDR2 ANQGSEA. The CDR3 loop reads CSVAGTSGRTYEQFF. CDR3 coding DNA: TGCAGCGTTGCCGGAACTAGCGGGAGAACGTATGAGCAGTTCTTC.

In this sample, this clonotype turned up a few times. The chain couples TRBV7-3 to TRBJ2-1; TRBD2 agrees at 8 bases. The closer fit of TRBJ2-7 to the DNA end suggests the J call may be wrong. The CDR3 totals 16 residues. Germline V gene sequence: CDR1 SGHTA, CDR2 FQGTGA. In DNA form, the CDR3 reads TGTGCCAGCAGCGAAACTAGCGGCGCGGGGTCTCGCGAGCAGTACTTC. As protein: CASSETSGAGSREQYF.

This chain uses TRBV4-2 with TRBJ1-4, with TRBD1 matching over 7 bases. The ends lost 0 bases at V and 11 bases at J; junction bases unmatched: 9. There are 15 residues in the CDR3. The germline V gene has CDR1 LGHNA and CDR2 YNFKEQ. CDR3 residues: CASSQDDGTVEKLFF. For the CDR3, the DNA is TGTGCCAGCAGCCAAGATGACGGGACAGTGGAGAAACTGTTTTTT.

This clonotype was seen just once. The CDR3, as DNA: TGCAGTGCTAGGGAAGCGGGAGAAACTTCCTACAATGAGCAGTACTTC. Residues: CSAREAGETSYNEQYF. The chain employs TRBV20-1 and TRBJ2-1; TRBD2 matches 8 bases. The closer fit of TRBJ2-7 to the DNA end suggests the J call may be wrong. In germline, CDR1 is DFQATT, CDR2 SNEGSKA (reference sequence). This CDR3 comprises 16 residues.

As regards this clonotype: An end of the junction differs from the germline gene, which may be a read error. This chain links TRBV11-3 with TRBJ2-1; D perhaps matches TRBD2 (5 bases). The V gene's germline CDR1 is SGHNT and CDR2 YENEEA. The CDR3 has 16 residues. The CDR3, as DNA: TGTGCCAGCAGCTTAGGCCCCGGGGTTTTGGGCAATGAACAGTTCTTC. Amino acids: CASSLGPGVLGNEQFF.

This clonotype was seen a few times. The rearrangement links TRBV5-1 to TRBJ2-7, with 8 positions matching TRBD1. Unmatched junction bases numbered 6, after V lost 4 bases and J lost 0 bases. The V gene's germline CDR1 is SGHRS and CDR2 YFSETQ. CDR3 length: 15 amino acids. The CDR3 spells CASSRTGPSSYEQYF. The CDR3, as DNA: TGCGCCAGCAGCCGGACAGGGCCGAGCTCCTACGAGCAGTACTTC. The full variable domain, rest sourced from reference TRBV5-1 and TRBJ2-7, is KAGVTQTPRYLIKTRGQQVTLSCSPISGHRSVSWYQQTPGQGLQFLFEYFSETQRNKGNFPGRFSGRQFSNSRSEMNVSTLELGDSALYLCASSRTGPSSYEQYFGPGTRLTVT.